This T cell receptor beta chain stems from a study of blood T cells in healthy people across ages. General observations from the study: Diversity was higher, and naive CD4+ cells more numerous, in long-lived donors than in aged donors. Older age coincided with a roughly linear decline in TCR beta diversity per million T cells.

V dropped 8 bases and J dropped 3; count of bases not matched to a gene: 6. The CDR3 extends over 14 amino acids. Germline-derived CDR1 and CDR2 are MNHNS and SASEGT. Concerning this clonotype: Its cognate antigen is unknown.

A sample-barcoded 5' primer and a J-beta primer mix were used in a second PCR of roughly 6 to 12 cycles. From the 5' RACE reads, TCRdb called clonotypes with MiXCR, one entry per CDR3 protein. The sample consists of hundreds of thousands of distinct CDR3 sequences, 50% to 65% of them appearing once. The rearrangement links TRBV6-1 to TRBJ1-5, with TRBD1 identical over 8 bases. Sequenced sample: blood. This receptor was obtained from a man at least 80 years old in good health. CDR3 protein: CASQSGQDNQPQHF. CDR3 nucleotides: TGTGCCAGCCAGTCGGGACAGGACAATCAGCCCCAGCATTTT.